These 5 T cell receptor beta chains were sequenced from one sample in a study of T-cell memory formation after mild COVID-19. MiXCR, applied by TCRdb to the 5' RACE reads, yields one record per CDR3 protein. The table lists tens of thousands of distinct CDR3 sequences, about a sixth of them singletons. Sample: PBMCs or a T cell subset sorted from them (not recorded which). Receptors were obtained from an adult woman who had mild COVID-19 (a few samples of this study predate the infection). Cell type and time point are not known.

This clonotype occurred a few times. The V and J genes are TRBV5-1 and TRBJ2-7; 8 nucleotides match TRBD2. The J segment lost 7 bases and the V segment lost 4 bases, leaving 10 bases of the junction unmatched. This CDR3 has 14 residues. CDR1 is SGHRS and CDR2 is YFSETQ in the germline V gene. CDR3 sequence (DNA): TGCGCCAGCAGCCGAGGTAGCGGGACGGGAGAGCAGTACTTC. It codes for CASSRGSGTGEQYF.

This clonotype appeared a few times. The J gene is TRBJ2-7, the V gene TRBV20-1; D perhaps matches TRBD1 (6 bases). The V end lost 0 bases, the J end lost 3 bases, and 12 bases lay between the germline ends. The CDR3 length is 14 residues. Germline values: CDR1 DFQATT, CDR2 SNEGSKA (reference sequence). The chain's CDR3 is CSARDPGQHYEQYF. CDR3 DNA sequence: TGCAGTGCTAGAGACCCGGGACAACACTACGAGCAGTACTTC.

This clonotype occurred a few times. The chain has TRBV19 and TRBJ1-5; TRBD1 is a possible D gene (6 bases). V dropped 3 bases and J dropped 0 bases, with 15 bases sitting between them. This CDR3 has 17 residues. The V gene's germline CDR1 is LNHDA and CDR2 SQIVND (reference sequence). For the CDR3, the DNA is TGTGCCAGTAGTATTAGGGGGACCTTTTATAGCAATCAGCCCCAGCATTTT. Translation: CASSIRGTFYSNQPQHF.

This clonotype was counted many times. The CDR3, as DNA: TGTGCCAGCAGCCCGACTAGCGGGGGTACAGATACGCAGTATTTT. It translates to CASSPTSGGTDTQYF. The chain employs TRBV7-9 and TRBJ2-3; 12 bases match TRBD2. Germline V gene sequence: CDR1 SEHNR, CDR2 FQNEAQ (reference sequence). The CDR3 covers 15 residues. With 5 bases clipped from V and 3 bases from J, the junction kept 3 bases outside the gene matches.

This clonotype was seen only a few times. The CDR3 coding sequence is TGCGCCAGCAGCCAAGATGTAGGGAACGAGCAGTACTTC. Its translation is CASSQDVGNEQYF. The chain employs TRBV4-3 and TRBJ2-7, with unresolved D. This CDR3 has 13 residues. The ends were cut back, 0 bases at V and 5 bases at J, with 8 bases in the middle. Germline V gene lookup returns CDR1 LGHNA and CDR2 YSLEER.